This T cell receptor beta chain appears in the sequencing data of a study of OX40 agonist ivuxolimab in advanced cancers. Only in-frame clones appear in the TCRdb table, and some are missing; sequencing was by immunoSEQ multiplex PCR. The sample has tens of thousands of clones, more than 80% seen once; the top ten hold over 0.2%. This CDR3 region has 12 residues. Trimming removed 1 base at V and 3 bases at J, with 3 bases between. Germline assignment: CDR1 MGHRA and CDR2 YSYEKL. This chain links TRBV4-1 with TRBJ1-2; D remains ambiguous. The sequences come from CD4+ or CD8+ T cells sorted from blood, collected in a trial of the OX40 agonist ivuxolimab. The TCR comes from an adult with an advanced solid tumor such as melanoma, head and neck, liver or kidney cancer. Written as DNA, the CDR3 is TGCGCCAGCAGCCAAGGCCACTATGGCTACACCTTC. Translated, it gives CASSQGHYGYTF.